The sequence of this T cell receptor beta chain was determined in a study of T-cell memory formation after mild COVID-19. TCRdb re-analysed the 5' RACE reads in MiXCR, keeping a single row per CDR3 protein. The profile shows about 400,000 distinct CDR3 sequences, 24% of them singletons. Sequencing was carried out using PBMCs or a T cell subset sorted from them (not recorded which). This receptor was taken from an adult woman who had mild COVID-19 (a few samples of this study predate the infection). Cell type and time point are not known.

For the CDR3, the DNA is TGCGCCAGCAGCTCCAATCTTCCGAGACCGGGCCGCGCCCTTGGAAAGTACTTC. This gives the protein CASSSNLPRPGRALGKYF. The J gene is TRBJ2-7, the V gene TRBV5-1; D gene unclear. The CDR3 extends over 18 amino acids. Germline CDR1 SGHRS, CDR2 YFSETQ. Trimming left V 3 bases short and J 11 bases short, with 33 bases between.